This T cell receptor beta chain was retrieved from a study of T cell responses to AZD1222 COVID-19 vaccine. Measured with immunoSEQ multiplex PCR; TCRdb has only the in-frame clones, and not every one. The sample holds approximately 150,000 clones; around 90% are singletons and the top ten take 5% to 6.5%. In its sample, this clone was seen a few times. Germline CDR1 reads SEHNR; CDR2 reads FQNEAQ (reference sequence). V lost 6 bases and J 8 bases, leaving 10 bases between the germline ends. This CDR3 is built from 11 residues. The chain employs TRBV7-9 and TRBJ1-2; D unclear. The source was peripheral blood, collected 28 days after the second dose of the MenACWY control vaccine. The clonotype was recovered from an adult who received the MenACWY meningococcal vaccine as a control. The CDR3 loop is CASSRGGGYTF. Here the CDR3 DNA reads TGTGCCAGCAGTCGGGGAGGCGGCTACACCTTC.